The 13 T cell receptor beta chains given below trace back to one sample, sequenced in a study of shared clonotypes between healthy human individuals. Sequencing was performed with immunoSEQ multiplex PCR; in TCRdb, only in-frame clones are kept and a portion is missing. The sample gives more than 2,000,000 clones, approximately 93% of which show up once; 0.35% to 0.5% is in the top ten. The sequencing input was naive CD4+ T cells from PBMCs. Noted subset: CD45RA+ positively selected. The receptors originated from a man aged 18 to 29 in good health. Some clones in this sample may be carry-over from other donors' samples.

V gene TRBV30 combines with J gene TRBJ1-1; D ambiguous. The CDR3 is 13 amino acids. Germline assignment: CDR1 GTSNPN and CDR2 SVGIG (reference sequence). V was trimmed by 5 bases and J by 4 bases, leaving 14 bases between them. The CDR3 nucleotides read TGTGCCTGGGCGGCCTTCGGTGGCACTGAAGCTTTCTTT. Amino acid sequence: CAWAAFGGTEAFF.

This sequence joins TRBV29-1 and TRBJ2-2; TRBD1 is a possible D gene (6 bases). Germline lookup yields CDR1 SQVTM and CDR2 ANQGSEA. The CDR3 runs 16 residues. V lost 7 bases and J 7 bases, leaving 25 bases between the germline ends. This CDR3 is CSAGRTGNGKVGELFF. For the CDR3, the DNA is TGCAGCGCTGGAAGAACAGGGAACGGGAAGGTCGGGGAGCTGTTTTTT.

The chain combines TRBV5-1 with TRBJ1-2; possibly TRBD1 for D (5 bases). There are 15 residues in the CDR3. V dropped 0 bases and J dropped 2 bases, with 11 bases sitting between them. Germline V gene data show CDR1 as SGHRS and CDR2 as YFSETQ. CDR3 bases: TGCGCCAGCAGCTTGGCGTTAGGGACCAACTATGGCTACACCTTC. Residues: CASSLALGTNYGYTF.

This chain connects TRBV4-2 to TRBJ2-2, with D uncertain. The CDR3 loop spans 17 amino acids. Germline CDR1 and CDR2: LGHNA and YNFKEQ. Trimming cost V 1 base and J 5 bases, with 17 bases left between them. CDR3 residues: CASSQVIPTLETGELFF. The CDR3 region has the DNA TGTGCCAGCAGCCAAGTAATACCAACCCTCGAAACCGGGGAGCTGTTTTTT.

This chain uses TRBV27 with TRBJ2-3; 9 nucleotides align to TRBD1. The CDR3 sequence is 16 residues long. V gave up 5 bases and J gave up 6 bases; unmatched junction bases: 12. The V gene's germline CDR1 is MNHEY and CDR2 SMNVEV (reference sequence). The CDR3 here is CASSPRTGATVDTQYF. The CDR3 nucleotides read TGTGCCAGCAGTCCCAGGACAGGGGCGACGGTGGATACGCAGTATTTT.

The chain joins TRBV9 to TRBJ2-7; no reliable D call. With 0 bases removed from V and 0 bases from J, the gap between germline ends came to 10 bases. Looked up from germline, CDR1 is SGDLS and CDR2 is YYNGEE. This CDR3 has 15 amino acids. CDR3 in amino acids: CASSVASSFSYEQYF. CDR3 coding DNA: TGTGCCAGCAGCGTAGCGTCGTCCTTCTCCTACGAGCAGTACTTC.

This clone was observed a handful of times. This sequence joins TRBV28 and TRBJ1-1; no clear D gene. V was pared by 3 bases and J by 11 bases, with 16 bases between. Germline CDR1 and CDR2: MDHEN and SYDVKM. This CDR3 region has 13 residues. CDR3 bases: TGTGCCAGCAGTTTGGGTCAGCCCACCAGGGCTTTCTTT. Translation: CASSLGQPTRAFF.

The chain couples TRBV28 to TRBJ1-2; 8 bases match TRBD1. This CDR3 is built from 14 residues. V dropped 5 bases and J dropped 8; count of bases not matched to a gene: 10. Germline CDR1 is MDHEN and CDR2 is SYDVKM. The CDR3 sequence: CASSAMTGDRGYTF. The CDR3 DNA sequence: TGTGCCAGCAGTGCCATGACAGGGGACCGCGGCTACACCTTC.

This chain links TRBV29-1 with TRBJ2-5; no clear D gene. Germline-derived CDR1 and CDR2 are SQVTM and ANQGSEA. V was cut by 4 bases and J by 2 bases, with 5 bases left in between. The CDR3 spans 11 residues. DNA for the CDR3: TGCAGCGTTGCCCCTCAAGAGACCCAGTACTTC. As protein: CSVAPQETQYF.

CDR3 DNA: TGTGCCAGCAGCTTAGCCCTGGGGGCAGGCACTGAAGCTTTCTTT. The encoded protein is CASSLALGAGTEAFF. The chain is built from TRBV7-9 and TRBJ1-1; D is perhaps TRBD1 (6 bases). This CDR3 contains 15 residues. The V end was cut by 0 bases, the J end by 4 bases, with 12 bases between. Looked up from germline, CDR1 is SEHNR and CDR2 is FQNEAQ (reference sequence).

The chain employs TRBV7-2 and TRBJ1-1, with D perhaps TRBD1 (6 bases). The CDR3 loop spans 15 amino acids. The germline V gene encodes CDR1 SGHTA and CDR2 FQGNSA. V was trimmed by 2 bases and J by 2 bases, leaving 12 bases between them. In DNA form, the CDR3 reads TGTGCCAGCAGCTTATTCCCAGGGGATAACACTGAAGCTTTCTTT. Amino acid sequence: CASSLFPGDNTEAFF.

The gene calls are TRBV13 and TRBJ2-3, with TRBD2 identical over 12 bases. Germline V CDR1 and CDR2: PRHDT, FYEKMQ (reference sequence). The V segment lost 5 bases and the J segment 6 bases; nucleotides outside the gene matches: 15. There are 18 residues in the CDR3. In nucleotides, the CDR3 is TGTGCCAGCAGCGCCCGGCCTAGCGGGAGGGCAATCGCTGATACGCAGTATTTT. Its protein is CASSARPSGRAIADTQYF.

The rearrangement links TRBV18 to TRBJ1-2; 11 bases align to TRBD1. The length of the CDR3 is 19 residues. The ends lost 2 bases at V and 3 bases at J; junction bases unmatched: 14. In germline, CDR1 is KGHSH, CDR2 LQKENI. CDR3 DNA: TGTGCCAGCTCACCATATATTAAGATAAAGGGACAGGGGGACTATGGCTACACCTTC. Its protein product is CASSPYIKIKGQGDYGYTF.